These 32 T cell receptor beta chains originate from one sample sequenced in a study of T cell responses to AZD1222 COVID-19 vaccine. Sequencing was performed with immunoSEQ multiplex PCR; in TCRdb, only in-frame clones are kept and a portion is missing. The sample contains tens of thousands of clones, around 85% of which appear only once. The sequences come from peripheral blood, collected on day 0 of AZD1222 vaccination. The receptors were gathered from an adult in good health.

The CDR3 is CASSLAGTTGELFF. The CDR3 DNA reads as TGTGCCAGCAGCTTAGCGGGAACAACCGGGGAGCTGTTTTTT. The chain joins TRBV7-8 to TRBJ2-2; D remains unclear. The CDR3 totals 14 residues. Trimming shortened V by 0 bases and J by 5 bases, and 7 bases separated the two germline ends. Germline loops: CDR1 SGHVS, CDR2 FQNEAQ.

This clone was detected a few times. The rearrangement joins TRBV28 to TRBJ2-1; possibly TRBD1 for D (5 bases). Germline CDR1 is MDHEN and CDR2 is SYDVKM. The length of the CDR3 is 15 residues. Trimming left V 6 bases short and J 6 bases short, with 18 bases between. DNA for the CDR3: TGTGCCAGCAGACCCAGACAGCTCCCTAGCAATGAGCAGTTCTTC. This encodes CASRPRQLPSNEQFF.

The sample holds a few counts of this clone. This chain connects TRBV12-3 or TRBV12-4 to TRBJ2-3; D possibly corresponds to TRBD2 (6 bases). The CDR3 covers 12 residues. The germline V and J ends were trimmed by 6 bases and 8 bases, with 12 bases remaining between them. The CDR3 reads CASSKTRGTQYF. CDR3 bases: TGTGCCAGCAGCAAGACGCGGGGTACGCAGTATTTT.

The J gene is TRBJ2-3, the V gene TRBV7-2, with 10 bases aligning to TRBD2. The germline V gene encodes CDR1 SGHTA and CDR2 FQGNSA. This CDR3 is 16 amino acids long. After removal of 5 bases from V and 2 bases from J, the junction contained 7 bases not matched to a gene. CDR3 in DNA: TGTGCCAGCAGCGTCCTAGCGGGGGAAATCACAGATACGCAGTATTTT. It yields the protein CASSVLAGEITDTQYF.

The chain links TRBV5-1 to TRBJ2-3; TRBD1 agrees at 11 bases. Germline CDR1 SGHRS, CDR2 YFSETQ. The CDR3 contains 14 residues. The V segment lost 4 bases and the J segment 4 bases; nucleotides outside the gene matches: 2. The CDR3 protein is CASSPGQGADTQYF. For the CDR3, the DNA is TGCGCCAGCAGCCCGGGACAGGGGGCAGATACGCAGTATTTT.

The chain links TRBV7-2 to TRBJ1-2, with 7 bases that match TRBD1. The length of the CDR3 is 16 residues. V lost 0 bases and J lost 7; bases outside the gene matches: 11. Germline assignment: CDR1 SGHTA and CDR2 FQGNSA. The CDR3: CASSLAGTTGVFGYTF. The CDR3 DNA is TGTGCCAGCAGCTTAGCCGGTACTACAGGGGTGTTTGGCTACACCTTC.

V usage is TRBV6-6 and J usage is TRBJ2-7; 11 bases are shared with TRBD2. This CDR3 is built from 18 residues. Germline-derived CDR1 and CDR2 are MNHNY and SVGAGI (reference sequence). J gave up 4 bases and V 6 bases, and 17 bases lay outside the gene matches. The CDR3: CASSRLSGTSGAFYEQYF. DNA of the CDR3: TGTGCCAGCAGCCGATTATCCGGGACTAGCGGAGCTTTTTACGAGCAGTACTTC.

This clone is a singleton in its sample. This CDR3 is CASSRIASGIETQYF. CDR3 coding DNA: TGTGCCAGCTCGAGAATTGCTAGCGGGATAGAGACCCAGTACTTC. The chain employs TRBV7-8 and TRBJ2-5; 9 bases line up with TRBD2. J was trimmed by 4 bases and V by 8 bases; bases with no gene match: 11. CDR1 is SGHVS, CDR2 FQNEAQ, per germline. This CDR3 contains 15 residues.

The chain is built from TRBV3-1 (or the pseudogene TRBV3-2) and TRBJ2-2; TRBD2 matches at 9 bases. The trim removed 1 base at V and 4 bases at J, leaving 1 base unmatched. The germline V gene encodes CDR1 LGHDT and CDR2 YNNKEL (reference sequence). The CDR3 totals 15 residues. The CDR3 DNA reads as TGTGCCAGCAGCCAAGCTAGCGGGGTCACCGGGGAGCTGTTTTTT. Its protein product is CASSQASGVTGELFF.

The CDR3 DNA reads TGTGCCAGCAGCCCCCTGACTAGCGGGGTTTACAATGAGCAGTTCTTC. It translates to CASSPLTSGVYNEQFF. The chain employs TRBV7-2 and TRBJ2-1, with TRBD2 matching over 11 bases. Trimming removed 5 bases from V and 4 bases from J; junction bases left unmatched: 7. The length of the CDR3 is 16 residues. The germline V gene encodes CDR1 SGHTA and CDR2 FQGNSA.

The chain carries TRBV19 and TRBJ2-5; D unclear. V was shortened by 0 bases and J by 6 bases, with 11 bases between the two germline ends. Germline lookup yields CDR1 LNHDA and CDR2 SQIVND (reference sequence). The CDR3 length is 14 residues. The CDR3 region has the DNA TGTGCCAGTAGTATAGATACTGAGGTCAAGACCCAGTACTTC. Amino acid sequence: CASSIDTEVKTQYF.

The rearrangement uses TRBV2 and TRBJ1-4, with D possibly being TRBD1 (6 bases). CDR3 size: 17 residues. V dropped 1 base and J dropped 3 bases, with 15 bases sitting between them. Germline CDR1 SNHLY, CDR2 FYNNEI. The CDR3: CASSEGPIRGPNEKLFF. The CDR3 DNA reads TGTGCCAGCAGTGAAGGGCCCATCAGGGGTCCTAATGAAAAACTGTTTTTT.

The chain combines TRBV13 with TRBJ1-4, with 7 bases fitting TRBD1. V dropped 4 bases and J dropped 6; count of bases not matched to a gene: 8. CDR1 is PRHDT, CDR2 FYEKMQ, per germline (reference sequence). The CDR3 contains 15 residues. CDR3 in DNA: TGTGCCAGCAGCTACAGGGGAGGGTTTGATGAAAAACTGTTTTTT. This codes for CASSYRGGFDEKLFF.

This clone was detected once. This sequence joins TRBV19 and TRBJ1-2, with a possible D match to TRBD1 (5 bases). Trimming shortened V by 3 bases and J by 2 bases, and 7 bases separated the two germline ends. The CDR3 has 13 amino acids. Germline CDR1 reads LNHDA; CDR2 reads SQIVND (reference sequence). CDR3 coding DNA: TGTGCCAGTAGTATTGGGACCAACTATGGCTACACCTTC. It yields the protein CASSIGTNYGYTF.

This chain joins TRBV19 and TRBJ1-3; D is perhaps TRBD1 (5 bases). Deletions cut 7 bases from V and 1 base from J, with 11 bases between. This CDR3 spans 14 amino acids. The germline V gene encodes CDR1 LNHDA and CDR2 SQIVND (reference sequence). The CDR3 DNA is TGTGCCAGTAATCGACAGACTTCTGGAAACACCATATATTTT. The encoded protein is CASNRQTSGNTIYF.

The chain carries TRBV9 and TRBJ2-2, with D tentatively TRBD1 or TRBD2 (5 bases each). Germline values: CDR1 SGDLS, CDR2 YYNGEE. This CDR3 is built from 15 residues. Trimming removed 3 bases at V and 7 bases at J, with 16 bases between. The CDR3 nucleotides read TGTGCCAGCAGCGGCCCTTGGGGCGCGGGCGGGGAGCTGTTTTTT. It specifies CASSGPWGAGGELFF.

The genes are TRBV5-3 and TRBJ2-7; 8 positions agree with TRBD1. TRBV5-3 carries the ORF label, with uncertain function. V gave up 3 bases and J gave up 6 bases; unmatched junction bases: 8. The CDR3 runs 14 residues. In nucleotides, the CDR3 is TGTGCCAGAAGCTCAAGACAGGGGCCGGTCGAGCAGTACTTC. As protein: CARSSRQGPVEQYF.

V gene TRBV28 combines with J gene TRBJ2-7; 9 bases are a match to TRBD1. Germline trimming cut 5 bases from V and 1 base from J; bases unmatched to any gene: 6. Germline V gene lookup returns CDR1 MDHEN and CDR2 SYDVKM. CDR3 length equals 15 residues. The CDR3 loop reads CASSEQGARSYEQYF. CDR3 in DNA: TGTGCCAGCAGTGAACAGGGGGCCCGATCCTACGAGCAGTACTTC.

The chain has TRBV5-1 and TRBJ2-6; a possible D gene is TRBD1 (5 bases). Germline assignment: CDR1 SGHRS and CDR2 YFSETQ. V was pared by 4 bases and J by 0 bases, with 8 bases between. The CDR3 spans 15 residues. CDR3 DNA sequence: TGCGCCAGCAGCGTCCAGGGCTCTGGGGCCAACGTCCTGACTTTC. This translates into CASSVQGSGANVLTF.

The V call is TRBV28, the J call TRBJ2-4, with 7 bases identical to TRBD1. CDR3 length: 13 residues. V was clipped by 8 bases and J by 5 bases; unmatched bases: 6. From germline, CDR1 is MDHEN and CDR2 SYDVKM. The chain's CDR3 is CASPGQVENIQYF. CDR3 DNA sequence: TGTGCCAGCCCTGGACAGGTGGAAAACATTCAGTACTTC.

The rearrangement joins TRBV6-1 to TRBJ1-5; 11 positions match TRBD1. The CDR3 is 16 amino acids. Germline-derived CDR1 and CDR2 are MNHNS and SASEGT. With 4 bases clipped from V and 7 bases from J, the junction kept 9 bases outside the gene matches. Written as DNA, the CDR3 is TGTGCCAGCAGTGCCCTAGGACAGGGGGCGCGGCAGCCCCAGCATTTT. This codes for CASSALGQGARQPQHF.

The CDR3 is CASGGRAYEQYF. CDR3 DNA: TGTGCCAGCGGGGGGAGGGCCTACGAGCAGTACTTC. This chain joins TRBV7-9 and TRBJ2-7; 7 positions agree with TRBD2. This CDR3 is 12 amino acids long. Germline V gene sequence: CDR1 SEHNR, CDR2 FQNEAQ (reference sequence). V lost 8 bases to trimming and J lost 2 bases; unmatched junction nucleotides: 3.

The CDR3 loop reads CASSLEGRTDTGELFF. CDR3 sequence (DNA): TGCGCCAGCAGCTTGGAGGGCAGGACGGACACCGGGGAGCTGTTTTTT. This sequence joins TRBV5-1 and TRBJ2-2, with unresolved D. The CDR3 has 16 residues. Germline V CDR1 and CDR2: SGHRS, YFSETQ. Deletions cut 0 bases from V and 3 bases from J, with 12 bases between.

The J gene is TRBJ1-5, the V gene TRBV6-5, with D possibly TRBD1 on 6 matching bases. The CDR3 runs 13 residues. Germline CDR1 is MNHEY and CDR2 is SVGAGI. The V end was cut by 6 bases, the J end by 6 bases, with 12 bases between. The CDR3 sequence: CASRQGSRQPQHF. The CDR3 coding sequence is TGTGCCAGCAGACAGGGAAGTCGTCAGCCCCAGCATTTT.

The J gene is TRBJ2-3, the V gene TRBV15; D is perhaps TRBD2 (6 bases). Germline V lookup: CDR1 LNHNV, CDR2 YYDKDF (reference sequence). The CDR3 has 16 amino acids. Trimming left V 2 bases short and J 2 bases short, with 14 bases between. The CDR3 DNA sequence: TGTGCCACCAGCAGAAGGGACTCCGGTTACACAGATACGCAGTATTTT. This encodes CATSRRDSGYTDTQYF.

As DNA, the CDR3 is TGTGCCATCAGTGAGTCGGGGGCTATATCTGGAAACACCATATATTTT. This encodes CAISESGAISGNTIYF. The rearrangement uses TRBV10-3 and TRBJ1-3, with D perhaps TRBD1 (6 bases). This CDR3 has 16 residues. V lost 0 bases, J lost 1 base, and 10 bases lay in between. Per germline, CDR1 ENHRY and CDR2 SYGVKD.

This clone appeared a few times. V usage is TRBV25-1 and J usage is TRBJ1-2; 9 bases are a match to TRBD1. Unmatched junction bases numbered 7, after V lost 6 bases and J lost 5 bases. Germline values: CDR1 MGHDK, CDR2 SYGVNS. The CDR3 length is 14 residues. CDR3 nucleotides: TGTGCCAGCAGACCCCGGGACAGGGTTTATGGCTACACCTTC. This codes for CASRPRDRVYGYTF.

This chain uses TRBV11-2 with TRBJ2-7; 7 nucleotides agree with TRBD2. This CDR3 has 16 amino acids. V lost 2 bases and J lost 0; bases outside the gene matches: 7. CDR1 is SGHAT, CDR2 FQNNGV, per germline. As DNA, the CDR3 is TGTGCCAGCAGCTTAACCTCGGGGAGGGGCTCCTACGAGCAGTACTTC. It codes for CASSLTSGRGSYEQYF.

The chain employs TRBV5-4 and TRBJ1-2, with 8 bases aligning to TRBD1. The length of the CDR3 is 15 residues. The V gene's germline CDR1 is SGHNT and CDR2 YYREEE (reference sequence). The V segment lost 4 bases and the J segment 8 bases; nucleotides outside the gene matches: 13. This CDR3 reads CASSLLTGVDRGYTF. The DNA of the CDR3 is TGTGCCAGCAGCCTCTTGACAGGGGTCGATCGGGGCTACACCTTC.

This chain links TRBV30 with TRBJ1-1; no firm D call. The V gene's germline CDR1 is GTSNPN and CDR2 SVGIG (reference sequence). The CDR3 has 13 amino acids. V was clipped by 0 bases and J by 1 base, with 6 bases between them. CDR3: CAWSVGPNTEAFF. In nucleotides, the CDR3 is TGTGCCTGGAGTGTAGGGCCGAACACTGAAGCTTTCTTT.

The chain's CDR3 is CASSWGQINNEQFF. In DNA, the CDR3 is TGTGCCAGCAGCTGGGGACAGATTAACAATGAGCAGTTCTTC. This sequence joins TRBV7-9 and TRBJ2-1; 7 nucleotides line up with TRBD1. V dropped 4 bases and J dropped 5; count of bases not matched to a gene: 5. There are 14 residues in the CDR3. Germline V gene lookup returns CDR1 SEHNR and CDR2 FQNEAQ (reference sequence).

The V gene is TRBV19, the J gene TRBJ1-5, with a tentative D call TRBD1 (6 bases). Trimming shortened V by 6 bases and J by 1 base, and 10 bases separated the two germline ends. This CDR3 has 14 residues. Germline assignment: CDR1 LNHDA and CDR2 SQIVND (reference sequence). The CDR3 region is CASRTGLSNQPQHF. The CDR3 bases are TGTGCCAGTAGAACAGGGTTAAGCAATCAGCCCCAGCATTTT.